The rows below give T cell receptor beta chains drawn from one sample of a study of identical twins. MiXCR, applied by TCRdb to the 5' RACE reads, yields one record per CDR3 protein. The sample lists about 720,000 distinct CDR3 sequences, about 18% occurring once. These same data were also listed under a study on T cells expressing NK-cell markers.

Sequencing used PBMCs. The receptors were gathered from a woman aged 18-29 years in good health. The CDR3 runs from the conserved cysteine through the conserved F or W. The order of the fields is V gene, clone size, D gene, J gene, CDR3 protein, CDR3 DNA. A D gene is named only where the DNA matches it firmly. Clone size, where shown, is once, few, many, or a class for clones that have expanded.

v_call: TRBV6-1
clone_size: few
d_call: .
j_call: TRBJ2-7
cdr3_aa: CASTAYWSGTYEQYF
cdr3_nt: TGTGCCAGCACGGCTTACTGGTCAGGGACCTACGAGCAGTACTTC

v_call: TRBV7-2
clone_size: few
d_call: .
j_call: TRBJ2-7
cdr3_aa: CASSLTGAPYEQYF
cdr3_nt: TGTGCCAGCAGCTTAACCGGGGCCCCCTACGAGCAGTACTTC

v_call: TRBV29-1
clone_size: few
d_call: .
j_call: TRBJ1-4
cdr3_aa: CSVEEGGDEKLFF
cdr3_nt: TGCAGCGTTGAAGAGGGGGGTGATGAAAAACTGTTTTTT

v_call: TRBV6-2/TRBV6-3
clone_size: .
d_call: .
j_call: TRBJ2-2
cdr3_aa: CASSRARGTGELFF
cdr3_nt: TGTGCCAGCAGCCGAGCTAGGGGAACCGGGGAGCTGTTTTTT

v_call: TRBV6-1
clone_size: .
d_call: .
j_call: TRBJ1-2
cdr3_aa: CASSKQAKARGYTF
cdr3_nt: TGTGCCAGCAGTAAACAGGCGAAAGCCCGAGGCTACACCTTC

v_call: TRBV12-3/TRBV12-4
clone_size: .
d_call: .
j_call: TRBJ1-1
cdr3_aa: CASSLNVRNTEAFF
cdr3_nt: TGTGCCAGCAGTTTGAACGTCCGGAACACTGAAGCTTTCTTT

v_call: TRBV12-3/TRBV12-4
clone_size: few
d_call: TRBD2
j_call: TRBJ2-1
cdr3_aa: CASSYSSGRIGEQFF
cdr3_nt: TGTGCCAGCAGCTATTCCAGCGGGAGAATTGGGGAGCAGTTCTTC

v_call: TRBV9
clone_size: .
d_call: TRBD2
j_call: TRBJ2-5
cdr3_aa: CASSVASGSAETQYF
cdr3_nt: TGTGCCAGCAGCGTGGCTAGCGGGAGCGCAGAGACCCAGTACTTC

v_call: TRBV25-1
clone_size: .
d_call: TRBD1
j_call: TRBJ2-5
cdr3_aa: CASSERWGQGQETQYF
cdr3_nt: TGTGCCAGCAGTGAAAGGTGGGGACAGGGACAAGAGACCCAGTACTTC

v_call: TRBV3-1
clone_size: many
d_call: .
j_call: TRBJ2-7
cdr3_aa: CASRNRESSYEQYF
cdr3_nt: TGTGCCAGCAGGAACAGGGAAAGCTCCTACGAGCAGTACTTC

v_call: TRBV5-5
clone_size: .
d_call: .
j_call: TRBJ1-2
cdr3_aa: CASSLGFRQGNYGYTF
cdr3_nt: TGTGCCAGCAGCTTGGGTTTCCGGCAGGGAAACTATGGCTACACCTTC

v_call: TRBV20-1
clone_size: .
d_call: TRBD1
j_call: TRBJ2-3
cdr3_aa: CSASPGQGLTDTQYF
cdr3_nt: TGCAGTGCTAGCCCGGGACAGGGGCTCACAGATACGCAGTATTTT

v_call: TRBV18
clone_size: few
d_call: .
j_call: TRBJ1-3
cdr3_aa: CASALAGRSGNTIYF
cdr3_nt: TGTGCCAGCGCCCTGGCAGGCCGCTCTGGAAACACCATATATTTT

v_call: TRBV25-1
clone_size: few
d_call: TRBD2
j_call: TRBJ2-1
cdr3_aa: CASSDAGTSAYNEQFF
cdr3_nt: TGTGCCAGCAGTGATGCCGGGACTAGCGCATACAATGAGCAGTTCTTC

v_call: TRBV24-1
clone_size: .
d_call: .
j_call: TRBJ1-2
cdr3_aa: CATTFFTPALYTF
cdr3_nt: TGTGCCACCACCTTCTTTACCCCAGCGTTGTACACCTTC

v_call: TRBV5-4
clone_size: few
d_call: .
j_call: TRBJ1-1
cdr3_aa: CASSLAATADAFF
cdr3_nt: TGTGCCAGCAGCTTGGCAGCGACAGCCGACGCTTTCTTT

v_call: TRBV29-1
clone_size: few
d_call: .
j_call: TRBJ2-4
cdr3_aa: CSVASRGALNIQYF
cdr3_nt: TGCAGCGTTGCTTCCCGGGGGGCCTTAAACATTCAGTACTTC

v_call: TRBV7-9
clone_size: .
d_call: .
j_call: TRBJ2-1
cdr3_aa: CASGPGLSSYNEQFF
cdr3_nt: TGTGCCAGCGGGCCGGGACTCAGCTCCTACAATGAGCAGTTCTTC

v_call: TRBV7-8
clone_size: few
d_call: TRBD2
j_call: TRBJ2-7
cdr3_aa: CASSFLTSGATYEQYF
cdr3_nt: TGTGCCAGCAGCTTCCTAACTAGCGGGGCAACCTACGAGCAGTACTTC

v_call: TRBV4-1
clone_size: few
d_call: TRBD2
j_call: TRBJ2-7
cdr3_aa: CASSQGRVGRGLYEQYF
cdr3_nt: TGCGCCAGCAGCCAAGGAAGGGTCGGGAGGGGTCTCTACGAGCAGTACTTC

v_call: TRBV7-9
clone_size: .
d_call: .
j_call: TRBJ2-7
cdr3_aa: CASSPPSGWQYF
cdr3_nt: TGTGCCAGCAGCCCACCCTCGGGGTGGCAGTACTTC

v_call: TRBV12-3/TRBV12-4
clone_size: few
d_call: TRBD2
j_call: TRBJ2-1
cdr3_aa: CASRRTSGRRNEQFF
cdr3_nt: TGTGCCAGCAGACGGACTAGCGGGAGAAGAAATGAGCAGTTCTTC

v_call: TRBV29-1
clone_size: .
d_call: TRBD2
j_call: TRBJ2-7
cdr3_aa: CSVGWLAGAEEQYF
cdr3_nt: TGCAGCGTTGGGTGGCTAGCGGGAGCGGAAGAGCAGTACTTC